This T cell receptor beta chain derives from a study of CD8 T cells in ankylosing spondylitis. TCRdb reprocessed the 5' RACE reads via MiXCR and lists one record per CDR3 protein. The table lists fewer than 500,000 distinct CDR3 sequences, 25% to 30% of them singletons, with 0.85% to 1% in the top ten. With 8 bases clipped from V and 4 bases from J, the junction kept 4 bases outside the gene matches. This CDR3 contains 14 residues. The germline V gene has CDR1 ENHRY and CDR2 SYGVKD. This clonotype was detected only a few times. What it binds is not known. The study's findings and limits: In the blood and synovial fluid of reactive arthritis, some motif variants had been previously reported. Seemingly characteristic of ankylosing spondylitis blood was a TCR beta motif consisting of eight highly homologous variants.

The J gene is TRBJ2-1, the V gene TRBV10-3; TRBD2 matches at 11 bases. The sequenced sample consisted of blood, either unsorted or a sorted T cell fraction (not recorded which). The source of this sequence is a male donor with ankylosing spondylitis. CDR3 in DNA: TGTGCCATCTCGACTAGCGGGGATTACAATGAGCAGTTCTTC. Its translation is CAISTSGDYNEQFF.